These 8 T cell receptor beta chains originate from one sample sequenced in a study of CD8 T cells in Susac syndrome. Roughly 0.45 to 1 ug RNA was reverse transcribed with random hexamers. TCRdb recomputed calls from the immunoSEQ multiplex PCR reads with MiXCR, one row per CDR3 protein. This table has approximately 190,000 distinct CDR3 sequences, approximately 95% appearing once. The sequenced material came from CD8+ T cells from PBMCs. The receptors come from a human donor with Susac syndrome.

This clonotype has only one observation. The genes are TRBV2 and TRBJ2-5; D unresolved. From germline, CDR1 is SNHLY and CDR2 FYNNEI. V was cut by 4 bases and J by 1 base, with 13 bases left in between. This CDR3 has 15 residues. The CDR3, as DNA: TGTGCCAGCAGTGTGAATCCGGGCGGCCAAGAGACCCAGTACTTC. It codes for CASSVNPGGQETQYF.

The V and J genes are TRBV6-5 and TRBJ2-7; a possible D gene is TRBD2 (6 bases). The CDR3 runs to 15 residues. Deletions cut 0 bases from V and 2 bases from J, with 11 bases between. Germline CDR1 and CDR2: MNHEY and SVGAGI. The CDR3 bases are TGTGCCAGCAGTTACTCGGAGGGAGGAACCTACGAGCAGTACTTC. This gives the protein CASSYSEGGTYEQYF.

The CDR3: CASSHHGLAGGRRGGELFF. The CDR3 DNA reads as TGTGCCAGCAGTCACCACGGACTAGCGGGAGGAAGGCGGGGCGGGGAGCTGTTTTTT. The rearrangement uses TRBV6-5 and TRBJ2-2; TRBD2 matches at 14 bases. Germline trimming cut 5 bases from V and 7 bases from J; bases unmatched to any gene: 15. Germline values: CDR1 MNHEY, CDR2 SVGAGI. CDR3 length: 19 amino acids.

This chain links TRBV30 with TRBJ1-1; perhaps TRBD1 as D (5 bases). The CDR3 is 14 residues long. V was cut by 3 bases and J by 0 bases, with 11 bases left in between. Per the germline V gene, CDR1 is GTSNPN and CDR2 is SVGIG (reference sequence). The CDR3 protein is CAWSTGAMNTEAFF. The CDR3 DNA follows: TGTGCCTGGAGCACCGGGGCCATGAACACTGAAGCTTTCTTT.

The rearrangement joins TRBV27 to TRBJ2-4, with D possibly called TRBD1 or TRBD2 (6 bases each). Trimming took 3 bases from V and 7 from J, leaving 13 bases between them. CDR3 length equals 14 residues. Germline values: CDR1 MNHEY, CDR2 SMNVEV (reference sequence). CDR3 residues: CASSFRGLGNIQYF. CDR3 DNA sequence: TGTGCCAGCAGTTTTCGGGGGCTTGGGAACATTCAGTACTTC.

The chain uses TRBV11-2 and TRBJ1-2; D gene unclear. The V gene lost 1 base and the J gene lost 4 bases, with 7 bases spanning the gap. Looked up from germline, CDR1 is SGHAT and CDR2 is FQNNGV. The CDR3 consists of 13 residues. CDR3 sequence (DNA): TGTGCCAGCAGCTTAGGCAGGTCCTATGGCTACACCTTC. This translates into CASSLGRSYGYTF.

The CDR3 protein is CASSMMYNEQFF. DNA for the CDR3: TGTGCCAGTAGTATGATGTATAATGAGCAGTTCTTC. The chain joins TRBV19 to TRBJ2-1; D is unclear. Trimming took 3 bases from V and 7 from J, leaving 7 bases between them. The CDR3 length is 12 residues. Germline CDR1 reads LNHDA; CDR2 reads SQIVND (reference sequence).

This clonotype appeared a single time. The J gene is TRBJ1-2, the V gene TRBV5-1; D not resolved. CDR1 and CDR2 from the germline V gene are SGHRS and YFSETQ. The CDR3 contains 13 residues. The V gene lost 0 bases and the J gene lost 4 bases, with 7 bases spanning the gap. The CDR3 bases are TGCGCCAGCAGCTTGGCCGACCGCTATGGCTACACCTTC. Amino acid sequence: CASSLADRYGYTF.